These T cell receptor beta chains were read from a single sample in a study of human T cells and chemical hapten exposure. TCRdb passed the RACE reads through MiXCR, listing each CDR3 protein once. The data contain tens of thousands of distinct CDR3 sequences, 11% of them singletons. The specimen comprised whole blood, sampled in connection with sensitization to the hapten diphenylcyclopropenone (DPC). The receptors were sampled from a man aged 40-49 years with alopecia areata. Some clones in this sample may be carry-over from other donors' samples. The CDR3 runs from the conserved cysteine through the conserved F or W. Each record gives: V gene, D gene, CDR3 protein. D genes are given only for firm matches.

TRBV6-5	-	CASGLTDTQYF
TRBV12-3/TRBV12-4	TRBD2	CASSPLGGGNTGELFF
TRBV20-1	TRBD2	CSARDRTGLAKETQYF
TRBV7-6	TRBD2	CASSHGEAGGGTDTQYF
TRBV20-1	-	CSASGIDHEQYF
TRBV11-2	TRBD2	CASRKAGIEYTGELFF
TRBV12-5	-	CASAGGHSGANVLTF
TRBV20-1	TRBD2	CSAQGTSAYNEQFF
TRBV7-9	-	CASSLPGAGLAKNIQYF
TRBV27	-	CASSSGYEQYF
TRBV7-3	TRBD1	CASSPGQGQSGANVLTF
TRBV3-1	-	CASSQDSVGSSYTF
TRBV4-3	-	CASSQEMGAGEKLFF
TRBV3-1	TRBD2	CASSQGTRGRAPETQYF
TRBV5-1	-	CASSLEFRAEQYF
TRBV12-3/TRBV12-4	TRBD1	CASSPGQGRFGADTQYF
TRBV14	TRBD2	CASSQVASGRMSEQYF
TRBV6-5	TRBD2	CASSSGTSKDTQYF
TRBV20-1	-	CSARDGLSVAKNIQYF
TRBV5-1	TRBD1	CASSLAGGFSGNTIYF
TRBV12-3/TRBV12-4	TRBD1	CASSSSRDRGHEQFF
TRBV7-3	-	CASSSAARGSGELFF
TRBV20-1	-	CSASPMVGRTQYF
TRBV30	-	CAWTEYNSPLHF
TRBV25-1	TRBD1	CASRGIQTGGDSPLHF
TRBV20-1	TRBD1	CSARVQGVKDSPLHF
TRBV5-5	-	CASSLGQATDTQYF
TRBV29-1	-	CSVERSAGNYGYTF
TRBV14	-	CASSQKRRTVLAKNIQYF
TRBV18	TRBD2	CASATLAGADTQYF
TRBV28	-	CASSSIGTDTQYF
TRBV5-5	TRBD1	CASSLSGTGASPLHF
TRBV12-3/TRBV12-4	TRBD1	CASSRQGASTDTQYF
TRBV20-1	-	CSAALGGPNTEAFF
TRBV29-1	-	CSVGLAGNTIYF
TRBV29-1	-	CSVAPGETQYF
TRBV29-1	TRBD1	CSVEDLQQGKPGELFF
TRBV6-6	-	CAISGRSNTEAFF
TRBV29-1	TRBD1	CSAEVGAGGQETQYF
TRBV4-1	-	CASSHLYGSDEQFF
TRBV5-1	TRBD2	CASRPGTSGRVLTNTQYF
TRBV6-1	TRBD1	CASGTATYNEQFF
TRBV6-5	-	CASSYSDSGSSYNSPLHF
TRBV12-3/TRBV12-4	TRBD2	CASSFPGTSGHTDTQYF
TRBV7-2	TRBD1	CASSGLGGADTQYF
TRBV29-1	-	CSVAQGEAFF